The 7 T cell receptor beta chains below come from one sample, sequenced in a study of blood T cell repertoires in COVID-19. Sequencing was performed with immunoSEQ multiplex PCR; in TCRdb, only in-frame clones are kept and a portion is missing. Here the sample spans about 110,000 clones, 60% to 80% being singletons. The sequenced sample consisted of peripheral blood. All receptors derive from a human donor with acute or convalescent COVID-19. The donor label of this sample is uncertain.

The V and J genes are TRBV18 and TRBJ2-1; D might be TRBD2 (5 bases). With 3 bases removed from V and 0 bases from J, the gap between germline ends came to 9 bases. This CDR3 has 15 amino acids. From germline, CDR1 is KGHSH and CDR2 LQKENI. As DNA, the CDR3 is TGTGCCAGCTCACCGACGGGGAGCTCCTACAATGAGCAGTTCTTC. Translation gives CASSPTGSSYNEQFF. Supplemented by reference TRBV18 and TRBJ2-1, the full variable domain reads NAGVMQNPRHLVRRRGQEARLRCSPMKGHSHVYWYRQLPEEGLKFMVYLQKENIIDESGMPKERFSAEFPKEGPSILRIQQVVRGDSAAYFCASSPTGSSYNEQFFGPGTRLTVL.

This clone came up once. The chain has TRBV5-6 and TRBJ1-2, with D possibly matching TRBD1 (6 bases). Germline V lookup: CDR1 SGHDT, CDR2 YYEEEE. Trimming stripped 3 bases from V and 0 bases from J, with 9 bases between. The CDR3 is 14 residues long. In nucleotides, the CDR3 is TGTGCCAGCAGCTCCGGGACAACTAACTATGGCTACACCTTC. Translating it yields CASSSGTTNYGYTF. Filled out from reference TRBV5-6 and TRBJ1-2, the complete variable domain reads DAGVTQSPTHLIKTRGQQVTLRCSPKSGHDTVSWYQQALGQGPQFIFQYYEEEERQRGNFPDRFSGHQFPNYSSELNVNALLLGDSALYLCASSSGTTNYGYTFGSGTRLTVV.

The chain couples TRBV7-2 to TRBJ2-2; 7 nucleotides match TRBD1. This CDR3 has 14 residues. Germline assignment: CDR1 SGHTA and CDR2 FQGNSA. J was trimmed by 7 bases and V by 1 base; bases with no gene match: 3. CDR3 nucleotides: TGTGCCAGCAGCTTAGGGACAGGCAGCGGGGAGCTGTTTTTT. Translated, it gives CASSLGTGSGELFF.

This chain joins TRBV2 and TRBJ1-6; 9 bases align to TRBD1. J lost 7 bases, V lost 6 bases, and 4 bases had no gene match. The CDR3 is 14 residues long. The germline V gene has CDR1 SNHLY and CDR2 FYNNEI. The CDR3 bases are TGTGCCAGCAGGGGAGGACAGGGGAATTCACCCCTCCACTTT. Translation gives CASRGGQGNSPLHF.

J is TRBJ2-3 and V is TRBV19; D is possibly TRBD2 (5 bases). Germline CDR1 is LNHDA and CDR2 is SQIVND (reference sequence). CDR3 size: 15 residues. Trimming removed 2 bases at V and 2 bases at J, with 11 bases between. The DNA of the CDR3 is TGTGCCAGTAGTATAAGGAGCGGATACACAGATACGCAGTATTTT. It yields the protein CASSIRSGYTDTQYF.

V gene TRBV2 combines with J gene TRBJ2-5; TRBD1 is a possible D gene (5 bases). CDR1 is SNHLY and CDR2 is FYNNEI in the germline V gene. This CDR3 is built from 12 residues. Trimming shortened V by 1 base and J by 5 bases, and 5 bases separated the two germline ends. CDR3 DNA sequence: TGTGCCAGCAGTGAAGAGGGGGAGACCCAGTACTTC. Translated, it gives CASSEEGETQYF.

This clone was picked up a small number of times. The V and J genes are TRBV6-5 and TRBJ2-7; the match to TRBD1 covers 8 bases. The CDR3 is made up of 13 amino acids. Germline V gene lookup returns CDR1 MNHEY and CDR2 SVGAGI. Trimming cost V 4 bases and J 12 bases; bases outside gene matches: 11. The CDR3 DNA reads as TGTGCCAGCAGTTCGCAGGGGGCCGTTGTGGCGTACTTC. Its translation: CASSSQGAVVAYF.